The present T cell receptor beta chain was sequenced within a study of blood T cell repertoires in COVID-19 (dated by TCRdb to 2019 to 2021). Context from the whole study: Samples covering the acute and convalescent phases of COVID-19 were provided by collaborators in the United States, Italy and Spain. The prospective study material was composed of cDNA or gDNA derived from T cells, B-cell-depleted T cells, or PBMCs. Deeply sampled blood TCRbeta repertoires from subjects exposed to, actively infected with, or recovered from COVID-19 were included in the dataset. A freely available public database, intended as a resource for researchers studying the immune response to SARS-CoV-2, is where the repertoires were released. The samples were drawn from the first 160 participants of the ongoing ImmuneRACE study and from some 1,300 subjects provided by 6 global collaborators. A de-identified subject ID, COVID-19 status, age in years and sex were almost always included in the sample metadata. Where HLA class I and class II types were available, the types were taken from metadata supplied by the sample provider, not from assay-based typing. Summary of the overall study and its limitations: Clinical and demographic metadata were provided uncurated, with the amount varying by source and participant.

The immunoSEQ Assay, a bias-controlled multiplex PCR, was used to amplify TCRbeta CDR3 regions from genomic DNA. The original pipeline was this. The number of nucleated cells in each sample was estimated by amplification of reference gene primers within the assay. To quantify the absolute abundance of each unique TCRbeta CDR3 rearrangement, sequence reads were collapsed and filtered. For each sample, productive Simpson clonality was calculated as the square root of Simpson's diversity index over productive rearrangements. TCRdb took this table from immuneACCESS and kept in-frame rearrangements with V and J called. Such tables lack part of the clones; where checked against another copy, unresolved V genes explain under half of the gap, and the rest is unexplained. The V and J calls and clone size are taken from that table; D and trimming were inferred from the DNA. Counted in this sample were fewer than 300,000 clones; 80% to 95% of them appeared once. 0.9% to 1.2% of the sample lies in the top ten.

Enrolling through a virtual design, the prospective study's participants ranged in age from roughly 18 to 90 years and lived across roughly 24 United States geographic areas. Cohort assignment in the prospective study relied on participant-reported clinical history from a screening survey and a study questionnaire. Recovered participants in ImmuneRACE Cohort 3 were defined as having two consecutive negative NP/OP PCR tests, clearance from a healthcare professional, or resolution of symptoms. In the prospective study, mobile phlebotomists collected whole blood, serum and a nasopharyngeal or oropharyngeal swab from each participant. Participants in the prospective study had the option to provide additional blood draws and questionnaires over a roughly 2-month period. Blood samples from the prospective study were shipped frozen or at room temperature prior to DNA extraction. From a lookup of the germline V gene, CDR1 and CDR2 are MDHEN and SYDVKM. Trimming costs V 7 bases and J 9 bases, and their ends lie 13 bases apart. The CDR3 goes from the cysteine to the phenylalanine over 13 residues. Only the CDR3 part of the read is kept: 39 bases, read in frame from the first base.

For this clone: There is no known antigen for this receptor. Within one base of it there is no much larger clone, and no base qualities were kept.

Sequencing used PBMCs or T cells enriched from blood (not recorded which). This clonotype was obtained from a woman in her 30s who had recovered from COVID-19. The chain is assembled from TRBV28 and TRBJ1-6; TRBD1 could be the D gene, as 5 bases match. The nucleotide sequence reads TGTGCCAGCAACTATGAACAGGTTTCACCCCTCCACTTT. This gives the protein CASNYEQVSPLHF.